This T cell receptor beta chain was captured in a study of cytomegalovirus exposure and HLA in healthy donors. Germline values: CDR1 SGHDT, CDR2 YYEEEE. With V trimmed by 4 bases and J by 4 bases, 8 bases remained unmatched. The CDR3 is 18 residues long. This PCR relied on a set of 60 Vbeta primers and 13 Jbeta primers. Some clones are missing from TCRdb's copy, which holds only in-frame ones; the method was immunoSEQ multiplex PCR. The sample has 55,000 to 70,000 clones; 74% are singletons. Points on this clone: Its antigen remains unidentified.

Study-wide findings and caveats: A later analysis showed HLA-associated TCR beta chains outstripping equally common others in clonal expansion. Later on, analysis showed that most CMV-associated TCR beta chains appeared to be HLA-restricted.

This receptor was taken from a woman aged 60 to 75 in good health and CMV-seropositive. Sequences were obtained from PBMCs. The rearrangement links TRBV5-6 to TRBJ2-2; 15 nucleotides match TRBD2. CDR3 nucleotides: TGTGCCAGCAGCCCCGGACTAGCGGGGGGGCGAAGCACCGGGGAGCTGTTTTTT. Protein product: CASSPGLAGGRSTGELFF.